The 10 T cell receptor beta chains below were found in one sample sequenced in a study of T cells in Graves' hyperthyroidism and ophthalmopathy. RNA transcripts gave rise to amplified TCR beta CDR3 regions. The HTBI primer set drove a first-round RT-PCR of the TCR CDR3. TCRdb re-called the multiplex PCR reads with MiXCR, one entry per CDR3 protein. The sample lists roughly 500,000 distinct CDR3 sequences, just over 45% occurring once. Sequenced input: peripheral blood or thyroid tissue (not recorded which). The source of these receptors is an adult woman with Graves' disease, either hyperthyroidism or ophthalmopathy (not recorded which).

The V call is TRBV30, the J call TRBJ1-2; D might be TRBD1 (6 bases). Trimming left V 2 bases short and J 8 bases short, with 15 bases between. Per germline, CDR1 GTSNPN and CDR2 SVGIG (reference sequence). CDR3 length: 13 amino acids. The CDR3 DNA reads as TGTGCCTGGAGTTCGAGGGACATGGAGGGCTACACCTTC. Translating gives CAWSSRDMEGYTF.

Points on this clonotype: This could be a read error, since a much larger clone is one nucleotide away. CDR3 nucleotide sequence: TGTGCCAGCAGCTTAAGGCAGACGATAGTTTTCTTT. This gives the protein CASSLRQTIVFF. The V and J genes are TRBV7-9 and TRBJ1-1; D uncertain. The V gene's germline CDR1 is SEHNR and CDR2 FQNEAQ (reference sequence). Trimming removed 2 bases at V and 13 bases at J, with 14 bases between. The CDR3 sequence is 12 residues long.

DNA for the CDR3: TGTGCCACCAGTGAACACGGAGGAGGCTACACCTTC. Its protein product is CATSEHGGGYTF. The J gene is TRBJ1-2, the V gene TRBV24-1; D gene uncertain. V lost 4 bases, J lost 8 bases, and 10 bases lay in between. Germline CDR1 reads KGHDR; CDR2 reads SFDVKD. This CDR3 is 12 amino acids long.

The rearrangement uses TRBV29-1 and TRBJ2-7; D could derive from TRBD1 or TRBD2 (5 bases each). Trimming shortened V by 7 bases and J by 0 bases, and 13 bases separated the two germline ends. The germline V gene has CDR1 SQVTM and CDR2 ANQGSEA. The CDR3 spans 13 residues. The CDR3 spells CSAHGATSYEQYF. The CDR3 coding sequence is TGCAGCGCCCACGGGGCTACCTCCTACGAGCAGTACTTC.

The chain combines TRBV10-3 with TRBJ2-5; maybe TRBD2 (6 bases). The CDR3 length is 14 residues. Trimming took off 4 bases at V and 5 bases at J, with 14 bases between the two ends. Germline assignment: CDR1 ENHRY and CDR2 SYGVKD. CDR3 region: CAISAQGEVETQYF. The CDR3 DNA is TGTGCCATCAGTGCCCAAGGGGAGGTGGAGACCCAGTACTTC.

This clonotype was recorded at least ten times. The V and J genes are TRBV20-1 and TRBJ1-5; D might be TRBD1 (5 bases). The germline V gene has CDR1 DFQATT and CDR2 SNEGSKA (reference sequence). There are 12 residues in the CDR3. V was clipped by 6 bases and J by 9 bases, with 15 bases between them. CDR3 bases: TGCAGTGCGGGCGGAGGGGACGGGCCCCAGCATTTT. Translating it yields CSAGGGDGPQHF.

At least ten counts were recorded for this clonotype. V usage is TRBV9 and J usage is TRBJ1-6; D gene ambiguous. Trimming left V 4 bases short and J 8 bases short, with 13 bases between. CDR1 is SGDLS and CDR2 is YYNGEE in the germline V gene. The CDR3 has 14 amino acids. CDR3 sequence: CASSSRPVDSPLHF. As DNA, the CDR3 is TGTGCCAGCAGCAGCCGCCCAGTTGATTCACCCCTCCACTTT.

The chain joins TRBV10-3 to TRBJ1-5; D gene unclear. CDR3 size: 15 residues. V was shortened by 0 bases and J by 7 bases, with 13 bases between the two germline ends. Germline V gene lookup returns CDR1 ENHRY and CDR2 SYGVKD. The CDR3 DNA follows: TGTGCCATCAGTGAGTCGCTAGGGAGTGACCAGCCCCAGCATTTT. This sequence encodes CAISESLGSDQPQHF.

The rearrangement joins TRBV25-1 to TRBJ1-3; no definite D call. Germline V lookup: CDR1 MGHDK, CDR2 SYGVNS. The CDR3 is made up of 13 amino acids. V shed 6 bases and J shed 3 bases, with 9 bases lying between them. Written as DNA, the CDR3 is TGTGCCAGCAGCCCACCACTTGGAAACACCATATATTTT. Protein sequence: CASSPPLGNTIYF.

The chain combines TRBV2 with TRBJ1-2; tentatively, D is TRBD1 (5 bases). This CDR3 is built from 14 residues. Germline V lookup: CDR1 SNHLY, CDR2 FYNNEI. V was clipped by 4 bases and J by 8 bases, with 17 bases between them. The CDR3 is CASSGRGGAGGYTF. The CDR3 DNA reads TGTGCCAGCAGTGGAAGGGGAGGGGCGGGGGGCTACACCTTC.